This T cell receptor (beta chain) was retrieved from a study of blood T cells in healthy people across ages. V shed 0 bases and J 4 bases; nucleotides not matched to a gene: 14. The germline V gene has CDR1 DFQATT and CDR2 SNEGSKA (reference sequence). This CDR3 region has 17 residues. This clonotype has a count of ten or more. Through a sample-barcoded 5' primer and a J-beta primer mix, a second PCR was run for roughly 6 to 11 cycles. TCRdb re-derived calls from the 5' RACE reads in MiXCR, one entry per CDR3 protein. The repertoire has a few hundred thousand distinct CDR3 sequences, roughly 26% of them found once; the top ten carry over 25%.

This receptor was obtained from a woman in her sixties or seventies in good health. The chain employs TRBV20-1 and TRBJ2-5, with 7 positions matching TRBD2. Sequenced material: blood. The CDR3 sequence: CSARDGGPAGVGETQYF. The CDR3 coding sequence is TGCAGTGCTAGAGACGGTGGGCCGGCGGGAGTGGGAGAGACCCAGTACTTC.